This T cell receptor (beta chain) stems from a study of blood T cell repertoires in COVID-19 (dated by TCRdb to the early 2020s). Study-wide context: Samples covering the acute and convalescent phases of COVID-19 were provided by collaborators in the United States, Italy and Spain. Sample metadata almost always included a de-identified subject ID, COVID-19 status, age in years and sex. A freely available public database, intended as a resource for researchers studying the immune response to SARS-CoV-2, is where the repertoires were released. The samples were drawn from two sources: the first 160 participants of the ongoing ImmuneRACE study, and some 1,300 subjects contributed by 6 global collaborators. Where available, HLA class I and class II types were taken from metadata supplied by the sample provider and were not determined by assay-based typing. The prospective study material was composed of cDNA or gDNA derived from T cells, B-cell-depleted T cells, or PBMCs. The dataset comprised deeply sampled blood TCRbeta repertoires from subjects exposed to, actively infected with, or recovered from COVID-19.

The paper as a whole reports these results and caveats: The amount of clinical and demographic metadata varied by source and participant and was provided uncurated.

The collaborating institutions used their own protocols to collect whole blood in K2EDTA tubes. Collaborator samples were shipped for TCRbeta analysis as frozen whole blood, isolated PBMCs, or DNA extracted from either sample type. In the germline V gene, CDR1 corresponds to SGHNT and CDR2 to YENEEA. Trimming costs V 1 base and J 2 bases, and their ends lie 10 bases apart. The CDR3 covers 15 residues, taking in both the cysteine and the phenylalanine. The sequence is cut down to CDR3 DNA, 45 bases in frame from base 1. As regards this clone: The target of this receptor is not known. Base qualities were left out, and no much larger clone turns up one base away.

TCRbeta CDR3 regions were amplified from genomic DNA by means of the immunoSEQ Assay, a bias-controlled multiplex PCR. Concerning the study's data processing: The number of nucleated cells in each sample was estimated by amplification of reference gene primers within the assay. To quantify the absolute abundance of each unique TCRbeta CDR3 rearrangement, sequence reads were collapsed and filtered. For each sample, productive Simpson clonality was calculated by taking the square root of Simpson's diversity index across productive rearrangements. This is the immuneACCESS table as TCRdb keeps it, with only in-frame sequences that have V and J called. A part of the clones is gone; compared with another copy, unresolved V genes explain less than half, and the rest is unexplained. That table furnishes V, J and clone size, whereas the DNA furnished D and trimming. Across this sample there are some 100,000 clones, with roughly nine tenths seen only once. Around a sixth of the sample rests with the top ten.

Recombination connected TRBV11-3 to TRBJ2-3; TRBD2 is possibly the D segment (5 matching bases). This receptor was taken from a man between 50 and 59 years old with acute or convalescent COVID-19. The sequenced sample was peripheral blood. Here is the DNA: TGTGCCAGCAGCTTAGCCGGGGTCCACACAGATACGCAGTATTTT. Its coded protein is CASSLAGVHTDTQYF.